Following are 25 T cell receptor beta chains from one sample sequenced in a study of cytomegalovirus exposure and HLA in healthy donors. PCR involved 60 Vbeta and 13 Jbeta primers. Profiled with immunoSEQ multiplex PCR; TCRdb holds only in-frame clones, not every one. The sample contains about 130,000 clones, around 77% of which appear only once. What was sequenced was PBMCs. Receptor source: a woman aged 50 to 60 in good health and CMV-seronegative.

The chain employs TRBV6-1 and TRBJ2-5; 10 bases are shared with TRBD1. Per the germline V gene, CDR1 is MNHNS and CDR2 is SASEGT. CDR3 length: 17 residues. With V trimmed by 1 base and J by 2 bases, 7 bases remained unmatched. CDR3 coding DNA: TGTGCCAGCAGTGAAGTTTCCGGGACAGGGGCACAAGAGACCCAGTACTTC. Residues: CASSEVSGTGAQETQYF.

The chain employs TRBV4-3 and TRBJ2-1; 11 bases match TRBD2. The ends lost 0 bases at V and 12 bases at J; junction bases unmatched: 4. Germline loops: CDR1 LGHNA, CDR2 YSLEER. The CDR3 has 14 residues. CDR3 coding DNA: TGCGCCAGCAGCCAAGATAGTGGACTAGCGGGGCAGTTCTTC. This gives the protein CASSQDSGLAGQFF.

DNA for the CDR3: TGTGCCAGCAGCCCTAGCGGTAGCTCCTACAATGAGCAGTTCTTC. As protein: CASSPSGSSYNEQFF. The chain is built from TRBV11-3 and TRBJ2-1; 7 nucleotides line up with TRBD2. The CDR3 runs to 15 residues. V was clipped by 5 bases and J by 0 bases; unmatched bases: 4. Germline V CDR1 and CDR2: SGHNT, YENEEA.

This clone has just a few counts. The V call is TRBV19, the J call TRBJ2-3; 7 positions agree with TRBD2. The junction had 3 bases not matched to a gene; V was cut back by 6 bases and J by 0 bases. CDR1 and CDR2 (germline): LNHDA, SQIVND (reference sequence). This CDR3 is 14 amino acids long. The CDR3, as DNA: TGTGCCAGTAGAGATAGCGGGAGCACAGATACGCAGTATTTT. The encoded protein is CASRDSGSTDTQYF.

This rearrangement joins TRBV4-1 to TRBJ1-5; D not resolved. With 0 bases removed from V and 6 bases from J, the gap between germline ends came to 6 bases. Germline V CDR1 and CDR2: MGHRA, YSYEKL. The CDR3 length is 13 residues. The CDR3 DNA reads TGCGCCAGCAGCCAAGAAGCGGGTCAGCCCCAGCATTTT. It translates to CASSQEAGQPQHF.

The J gene is TRBJ1-2, the V gene TRBV9; TRBD1 might be the D (6 bases). Trimming removed 0 bases at V and 5 bases at J, with 14 bases between. Germline-derived CDR1 and CDR2 are SGDLS and YYNGEE. The CDR3 length is 15 residues. DNA for the CDR3: TGTGCCAGCAGCGTAGCAGGGGTGACAAGGTATGGCTACACCTTC. This gives the protein CASSVAGVTRYGYTF. Full variable domain (outside the CDR3, taken from reference TRBV9 and TRBJ1-2): DSGVTQTPKHLITATGQRVTLRCSPRSGDLSVYWYQQSLDQGLQFLIQYYNGEERAKGNILERFSAQQFPDLHSELNLSSLELGDSALYFCASSVAGVTRYGYTFGSGTRLTVV.

The chain uses TRBV25-1 and TRBJ2-1, with 8 nucleotides matching TRBD1. Trimming at V came to 2 bases and at J to 4 bases, leaving 4 bases not matched to a gene. Germline V gene lookup returns CDR1 MGHDK and CDR2 SYGVNS. This CDR3 spans 15 amino acids. CDR3 sequence: CASSELRDRYNEQFF. In DNA, the CDR3 is TGTGCCAGCAGTGAACTCCGGGACAGGTACAATGAGCAGTTCTTC.

This sequence joins TRBV4-3 and TRBJ1-2, with D possibly being TRBD1 (5 bases). The germline V gene encodes CDR1 LGHNA and CDR2 YSLEER. The ends were cut back, 1 base at V and 4 bases at J, with 13 bases in the middle. The CDR3 extends over 15 amino acids. This chain's CDR3 is CASSQGARQPYGYTF. CDR3 bases: TGCGCCAGCAGCCAAGGCGCCCGACAGCCCTATGGCTACACCTTC.

The V call is TRBV13, the J call TRBJ1-1; tentative D call: TRBD1 (5 bases). This CDR3 is 15 amino acids long. The germline V gene has CDR1 PRHDT and CDR2 FYEKMQ (reference sequence). Trimming stripped 3 bases from V and 3 bases from J, with 14 bases between. The CDR3 sequence is CASSFRGGADTEAFF. The CDR3, as DNA: TGTGCCAGCAGCTTTAGGGGCGGGGCGGACACTGAAGCTTTCTTT.

The chain joins TRBV29-1 to TRBJ2-7; 7 nucleotides match TRBD2. The germline V gene encodes CDR1 SQVTM and CDR2 ANQGSEA. The CDR3 totals 12 residues. V was pared by 4 bases and J by 5 bases, with 5 bases of the junction left unmatched. The CDR3 nucleotides are TGCAGCGTTGCGCAGCTAGCGGACGAGCAGTACTTC. Amino acid sequence: CSVAQLADEQYF.

The gene calls are TRBV5-8 and TRBJ2-1; 8 bases map to TRBD2. J gave up 8 bases and V 7 bases, and 11 bases lay outside the gene matches. The CDR3 consists of 14 residues. CDR1 SGHTS and CDR2 YDEGEE come from the germline V gene. Here the CDR3 DNA reads TGTGCCAGCTGGATCCCGGGAGGGCCGGATGAGCAGTTCTTC. Amino acid sequence: CASWIPGGPDEQFF. The variable domain in full, completed from reference TRBV5-8 and TRBJ2-1, reads EAGVTQSPTHLIKTRGQQATLRCSPISGHTSVYWYQQALGLGLQFLLWYDEGEERNRGNFPPRFSGRQFPNYSSELNVNALELEDSALYLCASWIPGGPDEQFFGPGTRLTVL.

The chain is built from TRBV29-1 and TRBJ1-1; no reliable D call. Trimming shortened V by 7 bases and J by 3 bases, and 18 bases separated the two germline ends. This CDR3 spans 14 amino acids. Germline CDR1 SQVTM, CDR2 ANQGSEA. CDR3 sequence (DNA): TGCAGCGCTCGACTAGCCGGGATCTACACTGAAGCTTTCTTT. Translation: CSARLAGIYTEAFF.

Many counts were recorded for this clone. This rearrangement joins TRBV6-1 to TRBJ2-7; the D gene is possibly TRBD2 (6 bases). Deletions cut 7 bases from V and 4 bases from J, with 11 bases between. This CDR3 region has 12 residues. Germline CDR1 reads MNHNS; CDR2 reads SASEGT. This CDR3 is CASNAGPYEQYV. The CDR3 bases are TGTGCCAGCAATGCGGGACCTTACGAGCAGTACGTC.

Of note for this clone: Germline is not matched at one junction end, which may reflect a read error. This chain connects TRBV29-1 to TRBJ1-2; the D is unclear. Germline CDR1 reads SQVTM; CDR2 reads ANQGSEA. This CDR3 spans 16 amino acids. Here the CDR3 reads CSVEGGAFRSDYGYPF. The DNA of the CDR3 is TGCAGCGTTGAAGGCGGAGCATTTAGATCGGACTATGGCTACCCCTTC.

The chain couples TRBV2 to TRBJ2-1, with D hard to call. Trimming shortened V by 6 bases and J by 12 bases, and 12 bases separated the two germline ends. This CDR3 spans 11 amino acids. The germline V gene encodes CDR1 SNHLY and CDR2 FYNNEI. DNA of the CDR3: TGTGCCAGCAGCAGTGGGCCAAGGCAGTTCTTC. Amino acid sequence: CASSSGPRQFF.

V is TRBV11-3 and J is TRBJ2-3, with TRBD1 identical over 10 bases. The CDR3 is made up of 15 amino acids. Germline V gene data show CDR1 as SGHNT and CDR2 as YENEEA. Trimming cost V 4 bases and J 0 bases; bases outside gene matches: 1. DNA for the CDR3: TGTGCCAGCAGCTCGGGACAGGGGAGCACAGATACGCAGTATTTT. Translating it yields CASSSGQGSTDTQYF.

The chain employs TRBV27 and TRBJ1-3, with 10 bases lining up with TRBD1. With V trimmed by 6 bases and J by 1 base, 9 bases remained unmatched. The CDR3 has 17 amino acids. CDR1 and CDR2 (germline): MNHEY, SMNVEV (reference sequence). The CDR3 reads CASRPGTGAFSGNTIYF. CDR3 coding DNA: TGTGCCAGCAGGCCCGGGACAGGGGCTTTTTCTGGAAACACCATATATTTT.

The chain recombines TRBV6-1 with TRBJ1-2; no reliable D call. The V gene lost 1 base and the J gene lost 0 bases, with 18 bases spanning the gap. CDR3 length equals 18 residues. Germline lookup yields CDR1 MNHNS and CDR2 SASEGT. CDR3 in DNA: TGTGCCAGCAGTGAAGAGCAGGTACTTATACCAGCTAACTATGGCTACACCTTC. Translating it yields CASSEEQVLIPANYGYTF.

The gene calls are TRBV7-3 and TRBJ2-5; 8 bases align to TRBD2. V shed 5 bases and J 0 bases; nucleotides not matched to a gene: 2. The CDR3 sequence is 14 residues long. Germline CDR1 SGHTA, CDR2 FQGTGA. CDR3 in DNA: TGTGCCAGCAGCGAAGCGGGGGACCAAGAGACCCAGTACTTC. As protein: CASSEAGDQETQYF.

The chain carries TRBV5-6 and TRBJ1-2; D not resolved. Trimming pared 2 bases from V and 4 bases from J, leaving 9 bases between. The length of the CDR3 is 13 residues. Germline-derived CDR1 and CDR2 are SGHDT and YYEEEE. DNA for the CDR3: TGTGCCAGCAGCTTCTTAGGAGTCTATGGCTACACCTTC. Amino acid sequence: CASSFLGVYGYTF.

The chain uses TRBV19 and TRBJ1-5, with a weak D call TRBD1 (6 bases). Germline CDR1 LNHDA, CDR2 SQIVND (reference sequence). The CDR3 is 15 residues long. The CDR3 sequence is CAANVIGQSNQPQHF. The DNA for the CDR3 is TGTGCAGCGAACGTAATCGGACAGAGCAATCAGCCCCAGCATTTT.

There are a few counts of this clone. The genes are TRBV19 and TRBJ2-1; a possible D gene is TRBD2 (5 bases). V dropped 7 bases and J dropped 7 bases, with 5 bases sitting between them. The CDR3 runs 10 residues. Germline V CDR1 and CDR2: LNHDA, SQIVND (reference sequence). The CDR3 DNA follows: TGTGCCAGTACGGGGAATGAGCAGTTCTTC. This sequence encodes CASTGNEQFF.

The chain recombines TRBV19 with TRBJ2-5; 12 positions match TRBD2. In germline, CDR1 is LNHDA, CDR2 SQIVND (reference sequence). This CDR3 region has 15 residues. Losses at the gene ends were 5 bases for V and 5 bases for J; bases not matched to a gene: 6. The CDR3 loop reads CASSPSGRAWETQYF. Written as DNA, the CDR3 is TGTGCCAGTAGTCCTAGCGGGAGGGCCTGGGAGACCCAGTACTTC.

V is TRBV25-1 and J is TRBJ1-1, with D unclear. From germline, CDR1 is MGHDK and CDR2 SYGVNS. CDR3 size: 13 residues. With 4 bases removed from V and 7 bases from J, the gap between germline ends came to 13 bases. The CDR3 spells CASSVGISSEAFF. The CDR3 DNA follows: TGTGCCAGCAGTGTCGGGATCTCAAGTGAAGCTTTCTTT.

The gene calls are TRBV7-2 and TRBJ2-2, with D possibly matching TRBD1 (5 bases). Germline CDR1 and CDR2: SGHTA and FQGNSA. There are 16 residues in the CDR3. Trimming shortened V by 5 bases and J by 1 base, and 14 bases separated the two germline ends. The CDR3 protein is CASSQVAGWNTGELFF. Here the CDR3 DNA reads TGTGCCAGCAGCCAAGTGGCAGGGTGGAACACCGGGGAGCTGTTTTTT.